This T cell receptor (beta chain) was identified in a study of blood T cell repertoires in COVID-19. Study overall: PBMCs, B-cell-depleted T cells, or T cells provided the cDNA or gDNA that made up the material.

Assay: immunoSEQ multiplex PCR; the TCRdb copy retains only in-frame clones and omits some. The sample lists about 200,000 clones; roughly 87% were seen once. The CDR3 extends over 17 amino acids. The germline V gene has CDR1 MGHRA and CDR2 YSYEKL. V lost 0 bases, J lost 8 bases, and 14 bases stayed unmatched. The V call is TRBV4-1, the J call TRBJ1-2; TRBD1 agrees at 8 bases. The specimen sequenced was peripheral blood. The sequence was collected from a man aged 60-69 years with active or convalescent COVID-19. CDR3 in DNA: TGCGCCAGCAGCCAAGAGTCCTCGACAGGGGACTCGGGAGGCTACACCTTC. Its translation is CASSQESSTGDSGGYTF.